The following is a T cell receptor beta chain sequence with its context. From germline, CDR1 is SGHAT and CDR2 FQNNGV. The V and J ends lost 0 bases and 5 bases, in that order; junction bases with no gene match: 9. The CDR3 runs to 19 residues. The data belong to a study of shared T cell receptors in the human thymus. Generated by immunoSEQ multiplex PCR, the TCRdb table keeps only in-frame clones and is missing some. This table has about 610,000 clones, over 75% appearing once. In addition, the sample was reused for a study of human thymus T cells. Turning to that study: The donor group consisted of healthy Finnish infants who were having corrective surgery for congenital heart defects. It was from resections taken during corrective heart surgery that the thymus tissue came. Thymic and blood repertoires seemed to favor certain V and J genes. Thymic repertoires from unrelated individuals overlapped highly, related research reported.

The sample taken for sequencing was thymocytes. This receptor was obtained from a boy under three years old with a congenital heart defect. The chain employs TRBV11-2 and TRBJ2-1, with TRBD2 matching over 14 bases. CDR3 DNA: TGTGCCAGCAGCTTAGATTTGGGGCCGGGACTAGCGGGAGACAATGAGCAGTTCTTC. Translation: CASSLDLGPGLAGDNEQFF.